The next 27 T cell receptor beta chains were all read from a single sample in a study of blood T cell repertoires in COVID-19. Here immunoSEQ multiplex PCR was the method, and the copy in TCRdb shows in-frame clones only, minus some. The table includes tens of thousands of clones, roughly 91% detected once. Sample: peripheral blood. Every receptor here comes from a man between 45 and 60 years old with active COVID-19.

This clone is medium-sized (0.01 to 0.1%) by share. Here the CDR3 reads CATSDSRRGSGEKLFF. The CDR3 DNA sequence: TGTGCCACCAGTGATTCTCGACGCGGAAGTGGTGAAAAACTGTTTTTT. The chain has TRBV24-1 and TRBJ1-4; D gene unclear. V shed 2 bases and J shed 7 bases, with 16 bases lying between them. CDR3 length: 16 residues. The germline CDR1 and CDR2 sequences are KGHDR and SFDVKD.

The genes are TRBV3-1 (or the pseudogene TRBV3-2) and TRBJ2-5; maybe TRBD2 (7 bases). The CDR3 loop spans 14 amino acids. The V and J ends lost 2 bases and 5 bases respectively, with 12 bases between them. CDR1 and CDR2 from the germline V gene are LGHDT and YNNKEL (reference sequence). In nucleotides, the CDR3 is TGTGCCAGCAGCCAACCGGGGGGCGGTGAGACCCAGTACTTC. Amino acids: CASSQPGGGETQYF.

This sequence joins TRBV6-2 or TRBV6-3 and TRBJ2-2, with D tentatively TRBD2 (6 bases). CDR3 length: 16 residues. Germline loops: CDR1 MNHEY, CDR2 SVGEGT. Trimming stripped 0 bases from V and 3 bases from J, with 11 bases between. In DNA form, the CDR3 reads TGTGCCAGCAGTTACTCTATCCGGGACTACACCGGGGAGCTGTTTTTT. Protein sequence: CASSYSIRDYTGELFF.

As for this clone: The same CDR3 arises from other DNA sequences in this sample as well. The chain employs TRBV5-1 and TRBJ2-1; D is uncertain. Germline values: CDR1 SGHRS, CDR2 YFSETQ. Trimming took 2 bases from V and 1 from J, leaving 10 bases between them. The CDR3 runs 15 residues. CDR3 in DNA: TGCGCCAGCAGCTTAGCTGGGCAGTCCTACAATGAGCAGTTCTTC. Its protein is CASSLAGQSYNEQFF.

The CDR3 spells CASSSTWGGVEQYF. As DNA, the CDR3 is TGTGCCAGCAGCAGTACCTGGGGAGGGGTCGAGCAGTACTTC. The chain recombines TRBV7-2 with TRBJ2-7; 7 bases fit TRBD2. This CDR3 is built from 14 residues. Trimming at V came to 5 bases and at J to 6 bases, leaving 10 bases not matched to a gene. From germline, CDR1 is SGHTA and CDR2 FQGNSA.

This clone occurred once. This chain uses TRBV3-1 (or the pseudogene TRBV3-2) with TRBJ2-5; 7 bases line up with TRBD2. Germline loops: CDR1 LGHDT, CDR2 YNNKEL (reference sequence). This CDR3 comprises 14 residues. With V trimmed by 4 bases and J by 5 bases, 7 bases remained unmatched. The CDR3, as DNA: TGTGCCAGCAGCCCCGGCCTAGCGGAGGAGACCCAGTACTTC. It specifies CASSPGLAEETQYF.

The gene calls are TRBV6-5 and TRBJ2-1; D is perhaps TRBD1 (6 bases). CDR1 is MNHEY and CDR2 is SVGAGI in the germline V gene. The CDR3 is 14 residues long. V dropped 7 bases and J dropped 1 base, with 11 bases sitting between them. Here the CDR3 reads CASKQGLSYNEQFF. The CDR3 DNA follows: TGTGCCAGCAAGCAGGGGTTATCCTACAATGAGCAGTTCTTC.

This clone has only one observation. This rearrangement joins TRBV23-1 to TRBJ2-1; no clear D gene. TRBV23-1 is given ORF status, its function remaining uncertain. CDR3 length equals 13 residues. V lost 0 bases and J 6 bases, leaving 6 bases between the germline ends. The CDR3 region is CASSQSRFNEQFF. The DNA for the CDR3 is TGCGCCAGCAGTCAATCCAGATTCAATGAGCAGTTCTTC.

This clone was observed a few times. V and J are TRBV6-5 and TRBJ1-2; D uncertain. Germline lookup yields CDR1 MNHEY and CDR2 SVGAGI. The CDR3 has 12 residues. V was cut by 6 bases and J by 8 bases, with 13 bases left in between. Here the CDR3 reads CASSPRHGGYTF. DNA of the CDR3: TGTGCCAGCAGCCCGAGGCATGGGGGCTACACCTTC.

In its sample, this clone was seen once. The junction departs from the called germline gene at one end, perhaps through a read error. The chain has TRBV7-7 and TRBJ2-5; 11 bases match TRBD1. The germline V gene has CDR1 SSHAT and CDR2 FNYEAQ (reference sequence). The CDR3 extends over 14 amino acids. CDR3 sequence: CASRPPGQGGTQYF. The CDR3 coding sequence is TGTGCTAGCAGGCCACCGGGACAGGGGGGGACCCAGTACTTC.

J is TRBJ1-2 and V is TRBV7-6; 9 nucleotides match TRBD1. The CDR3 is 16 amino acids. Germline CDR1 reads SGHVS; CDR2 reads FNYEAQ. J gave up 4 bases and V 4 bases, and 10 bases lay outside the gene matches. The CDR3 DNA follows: TGTGCCAGCAGCTCAGTAGGGGGGACAGGGACCTATGGCTACACCTTC. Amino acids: CASSSVGGTGTYGYTF.

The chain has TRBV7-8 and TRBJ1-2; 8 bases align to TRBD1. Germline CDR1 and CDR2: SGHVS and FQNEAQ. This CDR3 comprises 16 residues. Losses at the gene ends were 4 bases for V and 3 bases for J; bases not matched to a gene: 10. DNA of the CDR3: TGTGCCAGCAGCTCCAGGACAGGGAGCAGGGACTATGGCTACACCTTC. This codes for CASSSRTGSRDYGYTF.

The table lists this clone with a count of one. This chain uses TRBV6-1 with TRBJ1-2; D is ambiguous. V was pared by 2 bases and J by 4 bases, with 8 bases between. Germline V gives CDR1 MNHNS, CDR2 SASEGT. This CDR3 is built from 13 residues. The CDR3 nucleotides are TGTGCCAGCAGTGAACTCACACGCTATGGCTACACCTTC. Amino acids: CASSELTRYGYTF.

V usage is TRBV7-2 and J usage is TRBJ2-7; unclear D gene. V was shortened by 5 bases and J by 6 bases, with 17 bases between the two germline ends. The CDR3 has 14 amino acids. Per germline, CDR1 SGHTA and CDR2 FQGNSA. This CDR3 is CASSPRRSLGEQYF. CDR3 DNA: TGTGCCAGCAGCCCTAGACGGAGTTTGGGCGAGCAGTACTTC.

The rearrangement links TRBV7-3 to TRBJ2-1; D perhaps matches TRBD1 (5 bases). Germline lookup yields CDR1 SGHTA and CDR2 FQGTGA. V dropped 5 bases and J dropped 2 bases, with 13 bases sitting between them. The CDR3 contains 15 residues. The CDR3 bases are TGTGCCAGCAGCCTAGGGGCGAACACCTACAATGAGCAGTTCTTC. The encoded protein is CASSLGANTYNEQFF.

The CDR3 DNA is TGTGCCAGCAGCACGGGAATAGCGGGTCGAAACACAGATACGCAGTATTTT. Translation: CASSTGIAGRNTDTQYF. The rearrangement joins TRBV13 to TRBJ2-3, with 7 nucleotides matching TRBD2. The germline V gene encodes CDR1 PRHDT and CDR2 FYEKMQ (reference sequence). Germline trimming cut 5 bases from V and 2 bases from J; bases unmatched to any gene: 13. CDR3 length equals 17 residues.

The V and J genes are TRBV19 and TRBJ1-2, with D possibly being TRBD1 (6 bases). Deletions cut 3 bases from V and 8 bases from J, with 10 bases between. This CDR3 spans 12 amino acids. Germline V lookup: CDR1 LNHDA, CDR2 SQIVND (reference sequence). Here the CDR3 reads CASSITGYGYTF. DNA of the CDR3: TGTGCCAGTAGTATTACAGGGTACGGCTACACCTTC.

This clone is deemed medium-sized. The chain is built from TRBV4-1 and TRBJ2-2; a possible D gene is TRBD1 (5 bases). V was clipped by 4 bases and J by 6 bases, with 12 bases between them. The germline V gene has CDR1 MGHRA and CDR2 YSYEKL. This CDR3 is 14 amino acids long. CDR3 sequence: CASSPRLGAGELFF. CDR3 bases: TGCGCCAGCAGCCCCAGATTAGGGGCCGGGGAGCTGTTTTTT.

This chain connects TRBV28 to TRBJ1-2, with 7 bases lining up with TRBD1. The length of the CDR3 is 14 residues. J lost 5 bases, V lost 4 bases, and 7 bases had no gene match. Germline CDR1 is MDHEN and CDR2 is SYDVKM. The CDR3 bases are TGTGCCAGCAGTTCAGGACAGGACCCGTATGGCTACACCTTC. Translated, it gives CASSSGQDPYGYTF.

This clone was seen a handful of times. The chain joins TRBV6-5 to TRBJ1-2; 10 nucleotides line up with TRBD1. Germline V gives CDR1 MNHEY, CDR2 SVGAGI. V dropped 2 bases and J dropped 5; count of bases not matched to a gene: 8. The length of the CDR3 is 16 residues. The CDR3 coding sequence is TGTGCCAGCAGTTACACCCGGACAGGGGGTGGGTATGGCTACACCTTC. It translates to CASSYTRTGGGYGYTF.

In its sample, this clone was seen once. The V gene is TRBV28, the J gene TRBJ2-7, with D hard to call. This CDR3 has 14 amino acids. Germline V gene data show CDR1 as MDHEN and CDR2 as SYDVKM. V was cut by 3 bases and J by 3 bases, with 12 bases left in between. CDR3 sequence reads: CASSFGSGGYEQYF. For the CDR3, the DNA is TGTGCCAGCAGTTTCGGGTCCGGCGGCTACGAGCAGTACTTC.

The CDR3 loop reads CARSPGQEQYF. The CDR3 DNA sequence: TGTGCCAGAAGCCCCGGACAAGAGCAGTACTTC. The chain uses TRBV5-3 and TRBJ2-7; D may be TRBD1 (5 bases). TRBV5-3 is known as an ORF, though its function is uncertain. V was pared by 4 bases and J by 7 bases, with 9 bases between. There are 11 residues in the CDR3.

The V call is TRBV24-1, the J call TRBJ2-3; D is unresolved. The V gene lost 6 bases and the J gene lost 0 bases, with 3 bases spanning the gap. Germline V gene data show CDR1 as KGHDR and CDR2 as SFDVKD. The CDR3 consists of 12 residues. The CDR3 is CATSQSTDTQYF. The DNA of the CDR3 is TGTGCCACCAGTCAAAGCACAGATACGCAGTATTTT.

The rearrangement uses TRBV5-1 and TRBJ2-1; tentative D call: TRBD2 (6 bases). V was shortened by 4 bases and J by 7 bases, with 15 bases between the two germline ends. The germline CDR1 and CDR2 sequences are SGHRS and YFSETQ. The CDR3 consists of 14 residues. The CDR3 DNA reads TGCGCCAGCAGCCTGACCCATGGGGGGAATGAGCAGTTCTTC. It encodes CASSLTHGGNEQFF.

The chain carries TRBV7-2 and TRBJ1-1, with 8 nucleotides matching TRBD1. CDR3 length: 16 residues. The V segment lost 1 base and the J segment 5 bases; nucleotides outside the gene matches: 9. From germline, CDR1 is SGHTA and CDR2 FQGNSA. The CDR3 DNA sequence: TGTGCCAGCAGCTTAGGACTTGGACAGGGATCTACTGAAGCTTTCTTT. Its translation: CASSLGLGQGSTEAFF.

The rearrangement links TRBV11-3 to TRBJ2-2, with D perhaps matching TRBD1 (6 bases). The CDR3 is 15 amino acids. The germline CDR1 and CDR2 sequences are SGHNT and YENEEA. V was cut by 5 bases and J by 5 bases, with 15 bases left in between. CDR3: CASSPGGERTGELFF. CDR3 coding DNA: TGTGCCAGCAGCCCTGGGGGCGAGAGGACCGGGGAGCTGTTTTTT.

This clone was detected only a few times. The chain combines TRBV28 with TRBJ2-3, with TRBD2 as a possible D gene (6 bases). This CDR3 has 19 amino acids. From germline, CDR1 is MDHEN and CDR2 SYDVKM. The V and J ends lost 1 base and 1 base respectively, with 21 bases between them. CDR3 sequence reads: CASSLSTLRGGAGTDTQYF. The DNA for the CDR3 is TGTGCCAGCAGTTTATCGACCCTCCGTGGCGGGGCGGGCACAGATACGCAGTATTTT.